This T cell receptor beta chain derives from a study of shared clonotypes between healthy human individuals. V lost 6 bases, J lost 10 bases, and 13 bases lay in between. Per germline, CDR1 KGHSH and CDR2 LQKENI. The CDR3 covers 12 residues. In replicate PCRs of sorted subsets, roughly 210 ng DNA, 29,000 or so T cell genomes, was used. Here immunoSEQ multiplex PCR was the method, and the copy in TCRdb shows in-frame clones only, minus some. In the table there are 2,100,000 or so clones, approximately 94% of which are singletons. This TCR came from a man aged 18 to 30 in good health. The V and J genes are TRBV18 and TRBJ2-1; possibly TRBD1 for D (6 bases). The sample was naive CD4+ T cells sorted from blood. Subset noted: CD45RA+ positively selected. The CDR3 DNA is TGTGCCAGCTCGACAGGTTCGAAAGAGCAGTTCTTC. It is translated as CASSTGSKEQFF.